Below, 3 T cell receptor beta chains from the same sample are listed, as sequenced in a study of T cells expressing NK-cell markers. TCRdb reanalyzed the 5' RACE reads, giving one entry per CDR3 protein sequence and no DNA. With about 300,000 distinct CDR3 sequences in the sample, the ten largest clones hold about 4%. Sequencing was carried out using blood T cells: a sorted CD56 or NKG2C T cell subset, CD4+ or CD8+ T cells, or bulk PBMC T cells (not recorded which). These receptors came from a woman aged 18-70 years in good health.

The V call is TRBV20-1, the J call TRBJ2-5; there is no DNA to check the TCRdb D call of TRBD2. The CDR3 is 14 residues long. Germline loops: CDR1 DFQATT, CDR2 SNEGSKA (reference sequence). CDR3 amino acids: CSAYSSGGLGTQYF.

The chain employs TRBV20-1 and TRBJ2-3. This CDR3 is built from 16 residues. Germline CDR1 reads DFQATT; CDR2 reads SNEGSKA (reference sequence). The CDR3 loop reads CSAREPYRPRQDTQYF.

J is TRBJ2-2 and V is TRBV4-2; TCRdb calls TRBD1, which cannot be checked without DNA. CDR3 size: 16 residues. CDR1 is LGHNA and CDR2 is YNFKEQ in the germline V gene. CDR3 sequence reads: CASSQDQGPATGELFF.